The 9 T cell receptor beta chains given below trace back to one sample, sequenced in a study of CD8 T cells in ankylosing spondylitis. Broader study findings: Within ankylosing spondylitis blood, a TCR beta motif made up of roughly eight highly homologous variants appeared to be characteristic.

The antigens for these receptors are not known. Using its own MiXCR run on the 5' RACE reads, TCRdb lists one record per CDR3 protein. This sample has fewer than 550,000 distinct CDR3 sequences, with approximately 5.3% found just once. The sequenced material came from blood, either unsorted or a sorted T cell fraction (not recorded which). These receptors were collected from a male donor with ankylosing spondylitis.

This clonotype was observed a few times. This chain joins TRBV11-2 and TRBJ2-7; D might be TRBD1 (6 bases). Germline values: CDR1 SGHAT, CDR2 FQNNGV. V dropped 3 bases and J dropped 6 bases, with 15 bases sitting between them. The CDR3 totals 14 residues. CDR3 region: CASSFYQGFIEQYF. The CDR3 bases are TGTGCCAGCAGCTTCTACCAGGGGTTCATCGAGCAGTACTTC.

Many counts were recorded for this clonotype. V is TRBV6-1 and J is TRBJ2-7; a weak D match, TRBD2 (6 bases). The CDR3 sequence is 12 residues long. From germline, CDR1 is MNHNS and CDR2 SASEGT. Trimming stripped 0 bases from V and 6 bases from J, with 6 bases between. The CDR3 spells CASSEAGGEQYF. The DNA for the CDR3 is TGTGCCAGCAGTGAAGCGGGGGGCGAGCAGTACTTC.

This clonotype was observed at least ten times. The V gene is TRBV18, the J gene TRBJ1-5; no definite D call. Germline V gene lookup returns CDR1 KGHSH and CDR2 LQKENI. V was pared by 5 bases and J by 0 bases, with 14 bases between. This CDR3 has 16 residues. The CDR3 loop is CASSERILNSNQPQHF. DNA of the CDR3: TGTGCCAGCTCAGAAAGGATACTGAATAGCAATCAGCCCCAGCATTTT.

At least ten counts were recorded for this clonotype. This chain uses TRBV6-1 with TRBJ2-5; the D gene is possibly TRBD1 (5 bases). V dropped 3 bases and J dropped 4 bases, with 9 bases sitting between them. Germline assignment: CDR1 MNHNS and CDR2 SASEGT. The CDR3 consists of 13 residues. The CDR3 sequence: CASSDRVVETQYF. Written as DNA, the CDR3 is TGTGCCAGCAGTGACAGGGTAGTAGAGACCCAGTACTTC.

This clonotype was counted at least ten times. The chain links TRBV6-1 to TRBJ2-1, with unresolved D. CDR1 is MNHNS, CDR2 SASEGT, per germline. The CDR3 is 15 residues long. Trimming stripped 5 bases from V and 0 bases from J, with 11 bases between. In DNA form, the CDR3 reads TGTGCCAGCAGTACCGGGCCCCTCTCCTACAATGAGCAGTTCTTC. As protein: CASSTGPLSYNEQFF.

This clonotype has at least ten counts. The J gene is TRBJ2-3, the V gene TRBV6-4; the match to TRBD2 covers 14 bases. Unmatched junction bases numbered 9, after V lost 11 bases and J lost 5 bases. This CDR3 region has 15 residues. Germline V gene data show CDR1 as MRHNA and CDR2 as SNTAGT. In DNA, the CDR3 is TGTGCCGTTTGGGGACTAGCGGGAGTTAAAGATACGCAGTATTTT. It encodes CAVWGLAGVKDTQYF.

This clonotype was detected ten times or more. The chain is built from TRBV7-9 and TRBJ1-5, with unresolved D. The length of the CDR3 is 14 residues. CDR1 SEHNR and CDR2 FQNEAQ come from the germline V gene (reference sequence). V was cut by 9 bases and J by 2 bases, with 14 bases left in between. CDR3 in amino acids: CASSTSWGNQPQHF. The CDR3 region has the DNA TGTGCCAGTAGCACCTCTTGGGGCAATCAGCCCCAGCATTTT.

Many counts were recorded for this clonotype. This chain joins TRBV5-1 and TRBJ2-7, with unresolved D. The CDR3 has 15 residues. V was trimmed by 0 bases and J by 0 bases, leaving 10 bases between them. Germline V gene data show CDR1 as SGHRS and CDR2 as YFSETQ. The CDR3 here is CASSLGTSPSYEQYF. The CDR3 DNA is TGCGCCAGCAGCTTGGGAACTTCCCCCTCCTACGAGCAGTACTTC.

This clonotype was recorded at least ten times. The gene calls are TRBV4-2 and TRBJ2-1; TRBD2 agrees at 8 bases. V trimming: 4 bases; J trimming: 4 bases; junction bases outside the gene matches: 12. The germline CDR1 and CDR2 sequences are LGHNA and YNFKEQ. The CDR3 spans 17 residues. The CDR3 region has the DNA TGTGCCAGCAGCCCCCGTGGCGGGCTAGCGGGTTACAATGAGCAGTTCTTC. Translating it yields CASSPRGGLAGYNEQFF.